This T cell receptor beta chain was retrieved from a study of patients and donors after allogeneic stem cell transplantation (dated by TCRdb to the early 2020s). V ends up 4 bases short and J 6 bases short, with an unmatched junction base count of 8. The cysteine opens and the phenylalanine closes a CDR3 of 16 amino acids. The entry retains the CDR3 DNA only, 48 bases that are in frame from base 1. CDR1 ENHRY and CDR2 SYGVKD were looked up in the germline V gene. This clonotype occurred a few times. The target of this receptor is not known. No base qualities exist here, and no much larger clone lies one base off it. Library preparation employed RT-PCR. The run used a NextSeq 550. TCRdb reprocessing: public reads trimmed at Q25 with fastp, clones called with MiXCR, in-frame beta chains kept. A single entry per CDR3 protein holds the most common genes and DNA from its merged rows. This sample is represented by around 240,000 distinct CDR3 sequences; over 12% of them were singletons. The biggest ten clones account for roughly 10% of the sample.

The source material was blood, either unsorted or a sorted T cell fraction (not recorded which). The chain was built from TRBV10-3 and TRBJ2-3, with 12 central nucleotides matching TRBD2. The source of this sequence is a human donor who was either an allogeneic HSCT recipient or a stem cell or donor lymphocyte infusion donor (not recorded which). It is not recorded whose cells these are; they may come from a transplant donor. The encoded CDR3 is CAISVSSGGATDTQYF. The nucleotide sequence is TGTGCCATCAGTGTCTCTAGCGGGGGGGCCACGGATACGCAGTATTTT.